A selection of T cell receptor beta chains follows, all from one sample in a study of shared clonotypes between healthy human individuals. The assay was immunoSEQ multiplex PCR, and TCRdb's table has in-frame clones only and misses some. The table lists approximately 2.5 million clones, more than 85% of them singletons. The source material was naive CD4+ T cells from PBMCs. The receptors shown here come from a man aged 18 to 29 in good health. Some clones in this sample may be carry-over from other donors' samples. Both conserved end residues are part of each CDR3. The D gene is left open where the match is weak. Clone size is shown for a subset of rows, as once, few, many or a class of expanded clone.

J gene,clone size,D gene,V gene,CDR3 DNA,CDR3 protein
TRBJ2-7,-,-,TRBV6-1,TGTGCCAGCAGGGCCCCAGGGACTGTCTCCTACGAGCAGTACTTC,CASRAPGTVSYEQYF
TRBJ2-5,once,-,TRBV28,TGTGCCAGCAGTTTGGGGAGGGGGCAGTATCAAGAGACCCAGTACTTC,CASSLGRGQYQETQYF
TRBJ1-2,-,-,TRBV12-5,TGTGCTAGTGGTTTGGTACCTCCAGACTATGGCTACACCTTC,CASGLVPPDYGYTF
TRBJ2-1,once,TRBD2,TRBV28,TGTGCCAGCTATAGCGGGGGATACAATGAGCAGTTCTTC,CASYSGGYNEQFF
TRBJ2-7,-,TRBD2,TRBV29-1,TGCAGCGTTGCGCGGAAACTAGCGGGAGTCGACGAGCAGTACTTC,CSVARKLAGVDEQYF
TRBJ1-1,few,-,TRBV7-9,TGTGCCAGCAGCTACAGGGACACTGAAGCTTTCTTT,CASSYRDTEAFF
TRBJ2-3,-,TRBD1,TRBV4-3,TGCGCCAGCAGCCAAGTCCCTAATACAGGGGCCAGCACAGATACGCAGTATTTT,CASSQVPNTGASTDTQYF
TRBJ1-4,-,-,TRBV9,TGTGCCAGCAGCCCCCGGACTGCTAATGAAAAACTGTTTTTT,CASSPRTANEKLFF
TRBJ2-7,-,-,TRBV5-1,TGCGCCAGCAGCTTGGACAGGTCCCTTTACGAGCAGTACTTC,CASSLDRSLYEQYF
TRBJ2-2,-,-,TRBV2,TGTGCCAGCAGTGGCCTACAATCAACCGGGGAGCTGTTTTTT,CASSGLQSTGELFF
TRBJ2-7,-,TRBD2,TRBV7-8,TGTGCCAGCAGCGCCCAGCGGGGTTCCTACGAGCAGTACTTC,CASSAQRGSYEQYF
TRBJ2-4,-,-,TRBV19,TGTGCCAGTAGTCTTACCCGTAGCGGAAACATTCAGTACTTC,CASSLTRSGNIQYF
TRBJ2-7,-,TRBD2,TRBV19,TGTGCCAGTAGTCGGAGCGGGGCGGTGGAGCAGTACTTC,CASSRSGAVEQYF
TRBJ1-2,-,TRBD1,TRBV29-1,TGCAGCGTTGGTCCAAACAGGGGGGGCTACACCTTC,CSVGPNRGGYTF
TRBJ1-1,few,-,TRBV2,TGTGCCAGCGACAGACTGAACACTGAAGCTTTCTTT,CASDRLNTEAFF
TRBJ2-7,-,-,TRBV18,TGTGCCAGCTCACCCGACCTAGGGGGCGAGCAGTACTTC,CASSPDLGGEQYF
TRBJ2-7,once,-,TRBV5-4,TGTGCCAGCAGCCCCCCCGACAGCCTCGGGGAGCAGTACTTC,CASSPPDSLGEQYF
TRBJ2-5,-,-,TRBV30,TGTGCCTGGAGTGGAGGAACTAAAGAGACCCAGTACTTC,CAWSGGTKETQYF
TRBJ2-3,-,TRBD1,TRBV4-2,TGTGCCAGCAGCCAACCAGGACAGGGAGAGAAGTATACGCAGTATTTT,CASSQPGQGEKYTQYF
TRBJ2-2,-,TRBD2,TRBV28,TGTGCCAGCAGTTCCCGAACCCCCCTAGCGGGTATCCCCGGGGAGCTGTTTTTT,CASSSRTPLAGIPGELFF
TRBJ2-1,-,-,TRBV29-1,TGCAGCGCCCTAAACAGGGGGAGCGGGAGCCAAAATGAGCAGTTCTTC,CSALNRGSGSQNEQFF
TRBJ2-3,-,-,TRBV6-5,TGTGCCAGCAGTTCTTCCACAGATACGCAGTATTTT,CASSSSTDTQYF
TRBJ2-3,-,TRBD2,TRBV30,TGTGCCTGGAGTGTACTCGCTAGCGGGTTCACAGATACGCAGTATTTT,CAWSVLASGFTDTQYF
TRBJ2-2,-,-,TRBV29-1,TGCAGCGCCAATCCTGCCAGCACCGGGGAGCTGTTTTTT,CSANPASTGELFF
TRBJ2-5,-,-,TRBV7-8,TGTGCCAGCAGCCCCAGAGAGACCCAGTACTTC,CASSPRETQYF
TRBJ2-7,-,-,TRBV7-6,TGTGCCAGCAGCCCCGGGGGACAGTCCTACGAGCAGTACTTC,CASSPGGQSYEQYF
TRBJ2-5,once,-,TRBV25-1,TGTGCCAGCAGTGAAGTTCCAGGTCAAGCCCAAGAGACCCAGTACTTC,CASSEVPGQAQETQYF
TRBJ2-2,-,-,TRBV9,TGTGCCAGCAGCGTAGTGGACTACGGAACCGGGGAGCTGTTTTTT,CASSVVDYGTGELFF
TRBJ2-3,-,TRBD2,TRBV19,TGTGCCAGTAGGGGAGGGGATGCTACCACAGATACGCAGTATTTT,CASRGGDATTDTQYF
TRBJ2-7,-,TRBD1,TRBV7-9,TGTGCCAGCAGCTTAACCGGGACAGGCTCGGAGGAGCAGTACTTC,CASSLTGTGSEEQYF
TRBJ1-1,few,-,TRBV30,TGTGCCTGGATGAGGCCGTTCACTGAAGCTTTCTTT,CAWMRPFTEAFF
TRBJ1-5,-,-,TRBV28,TGTGCCAGCAGTTTACTCGGGGGGCACAATCAGCCCCAGCATTTT,CASSLLGGHNQPQHF
TRBJ1-5,few,-,TRBV4-1,TGCGCCAGCAGCCAAGTTTCTGGGGCTCGGAGTCAGCCCCAGCATTTT,CASSQVSGARSQPQHF
TRBJ2-3,-,TRBD2,TRBV30,TGTGCCTGGAGCCGCAGCGGGGGGACAGATACGCAGTATTTT,CAWSRSGGTDTQYF
TRBJ2-3,-,TRBD2,TRBV19,TGTGCCAGTAGTACCTCGGGACTAGCGGGAGGGGATACGCAGTATTTT,CASSTSGLAGGDTQYF
TRBJ2-2,-,-,TRBV2,TGTGCCAGCGAGGGGGCCCTTGCGAGACTAGGGGACACCGGGGAGCTGTTTTTT,CASEGALARLGDTGELFF
TRBJ1-3,-,-,TRBV9,TGTGCCAGCAGCGTAGCTGACAACACCATATATTTT,CASSVADNTIYF
TRBJ1-2,-,-,TRBV4-2,TGTGCCAGCAGCGGTAGGGACGGGTTGGACTACACCTTC,CASSGRDGLDYTF
TRBJ2-1,-,TRBD2,TRBV4-2,TGTGCCAGCAGCCAAGATCCAGCGGGAACCAGCTCCTACAATGAGCAGTTCTTC,CASSQDPAGTSSYNEQFF
TRBJ2-1,-,-,TRBV10-1,TGCGCCAGCAGTGACGGTGGGGGAACCAATGAGCAGTTCTTC,CASSDGGGTNEQFF
TRBJ1-3,-,TRBD1,TRBV9,TGTGCCAGCAGCGAAAGACCACAGGGGACTGGAAACACCATATATTTT,CASSERPQGTGNTIYF
TRBJ2-7,-,-,TRBV28,TGTGCCAGCAGTTTGGGTCAGGGCTACGAGCAGTACTTC,CASSLGQGYEQYF
TRBJ2-1,-,-,TRBV18,TGTGCCAGCTCACCAGTCGCAGGGGTTTATGTCAATGAGCAGTTCTTC,CASSPVAGVYVNEQFF
TRBJ2-7,once,TRBD1,TRBV5-4,TGTGCCAGCAGCTTGGAAGGACAGGGTCGTGTCGAGCAGTACTTC,CASSLEGQGRVEQYF
TRBJ1-6,-,TRBD1,TRBV4-3,TGCGCCAGCAGCCCTGGGACAGATAATTCACCCCTCCACTTT,CASSPGTDNSPLHF
TRBJ2-5,-,TRBD1,TRBV5-1,TGCGCCAGCAGCCCCAGACCGACAGGGGAAGAGACCCAGTACTTC,CASSPRPTGEETQYF
TRBJ2-5,-,-,TRBV11-2,TGTGCCAGCAGCTTTCCCACAGCAGGGCCCTACCAAGAGACCCAGTACTTC,CASSFPTAGPYQETQYF